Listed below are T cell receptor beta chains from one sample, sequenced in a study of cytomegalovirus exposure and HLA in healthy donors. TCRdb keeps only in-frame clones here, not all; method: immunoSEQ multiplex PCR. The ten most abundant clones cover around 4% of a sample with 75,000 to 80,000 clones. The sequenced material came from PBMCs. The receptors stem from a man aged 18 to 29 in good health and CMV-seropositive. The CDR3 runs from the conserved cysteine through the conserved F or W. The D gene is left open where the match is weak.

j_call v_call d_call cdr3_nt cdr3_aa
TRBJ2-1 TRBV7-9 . TGTGCCAGCAGCCCAGCCGACAGTATAAGATTCTTC CASSPADSIRFF
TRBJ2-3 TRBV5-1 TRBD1 TGCGCCAGCAGCTTGAACAGGGGCCCAGATACGCAGTATTTT CASSLNRGPDTQYF
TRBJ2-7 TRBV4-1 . TGCGCCAGCAGCCAAACCGCGTACGAGCAGTACTTC CASSQTAYEQYF
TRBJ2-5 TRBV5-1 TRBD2 TGCGCCAGCAGCTTCAATACGGGCGGGGGAGAGACCCAGTACTTC CASSFNTGGGETQYF
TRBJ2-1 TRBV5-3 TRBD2 TGTGCCAGAAGCTTGCCTAGCGGGGGGCTCAATGAGCAGTTCTTC CARSLPSGGLNEQFF
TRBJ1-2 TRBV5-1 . TGCGCCAGCAGCTCACGGGTGTCAGGGGAGGGTGGCTACACCTTC CASSSRVSGEGGYTF
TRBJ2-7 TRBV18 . TGTGCCAGCTCACCCCTGCTGTCAGGGGGGATCTCCTACGAGCAGTACTTC CASSPLLSGGISYEQYF
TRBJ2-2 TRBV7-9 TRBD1 TGTGCCAGCAGCCCGGCGAGGCAGGGGGCGTGGGGGGAGCTGTTTTTT CASSPARQGAWGELFF
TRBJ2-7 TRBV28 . TGTGCCAGCATACCGGGTTCAGGGTTCTCCTACGAGCAGTACTTC CASIPGSGFSYEQYF
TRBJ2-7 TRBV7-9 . TGTGCCAGCAGCTCCAACTTCTACGAGCAGTACTTC CASSSNFYEQYF
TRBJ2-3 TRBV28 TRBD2 TGTGCCAGCAGTTCATTAGCGGGAGGGCCGGATACGCAGTATTTT CASSSLAGGPDTQYF
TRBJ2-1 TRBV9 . TGTGCCAGCAGCGTAGACCGGGGGAATGAGCAGTTCTTC CASSVDRGNEQFF
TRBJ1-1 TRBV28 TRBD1 TGTGCCAGCAGACAACTCGGACAGGGTTCGGGGAGCCGCGGAGCTTTCTTT CASRQLGQGSGSRGAFF
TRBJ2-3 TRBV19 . TGTGCCAGTAATCGGCGGGGCGACGGCACAGATACGCAGTATTTT CASNRRGDGTDTQYF
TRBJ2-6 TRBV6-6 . TGTGCCAGCGGCAGTTCTGGGGCCAACGTCCTGACTTTC CASGSSGANVLTF
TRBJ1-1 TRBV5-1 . TGCGCCAGCAGCTTGACCATAACGACAGCTAACACTGAAGCTTTCTTT CASSLTITTANTEAFF
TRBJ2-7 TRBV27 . TGTGCCAGCAGCTTAATCCCGGGACACAGGGCCTCCTACGAGCAGTACTTC CASSLIPGHRASYEQYF
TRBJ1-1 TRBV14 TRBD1 TGTGCCAGCAGCCAAGATTATCGGGACAGGGGGTGGGCTAACACTGAAGCTTTCTTT CASSQDYRDRGWANTEAFF
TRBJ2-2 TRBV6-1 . TGTGCCAGCAGTGAAGAAGATGTACAGATCACCGGGGAGCTGTTTTTT CASSEEDVQITGELFF
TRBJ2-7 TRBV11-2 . TGTGCCAGCAGCTTAAATCCAGGGGCTTCCGACGAGCAGTACTTC CASSLNPGASDEQYF
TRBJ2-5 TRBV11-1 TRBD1 TGTGCCAGCAGCCCGACAGGGAAGGAGACCCAGTACTTC CASSPTGKETQYF
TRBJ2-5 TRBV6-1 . TGTGCCAGCAGTGCCCAAGCCAGGGAGACCCAGTACTTC CASSAQARETQYF
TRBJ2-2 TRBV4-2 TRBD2 TGTGCCAGCAGCCAAGATTGGACTAGCGGGAGTGATAACACCGGGGAGCTGTTTTTT CASSQDWTSGSDNTGELFF
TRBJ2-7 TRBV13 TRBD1 TGTGCCAGCAGCCTCTCCGACAGGGGTGAGCAGTACTTC CASSLSDRGEQYF
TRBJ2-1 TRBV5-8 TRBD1 TGTGCCAGCAGCTTGGAGGGGACAGTATCCTACAATGAGCAGTTCTTC CASSLEGTVSYNEQFF
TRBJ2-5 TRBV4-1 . TGCGCCAGCAGCCCCAACAGGGACGTGCGGGAGACCCAGTACTTC CASSPNRDVRETQYF
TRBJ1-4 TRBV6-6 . TGTGCCAGCAGTTACTCGGGAGGAATAAGTGAAAAACTGTTTTTT CASSYSGGISEKLFF